The rows below give T cell receptor beta chains drawn from one sample of a study of shared T cell receptors in the human thymus. Here immunoSEQ multiplex PCR was the method, and the copy in TCRdb shows in-frame clones only, minus some. The sample has 700,000 to 750,000 clones, roughly 85% seen once. Separately, the same data were catalogued under a study of human thymus T cells.

The source material was thymocytes. These receptors all stem from a girl less than two years old with a congenital heart defect. Both conserved end residues are part of each CDR3. D genes are given only for firm matches. A clone size is listed for some rows: how often the clone was seen (once, few, many), or a class if it is expanded.

TGTGCCAGCAGTTTCACAGGGGGTGGCCGGCCCCAGCATTTT CASSFTGGGRPQHF TRBJ1-5 TRBD1 TRBV6-5 -
TGTGCCAGCAGTTACTCAAGGGGGAATGAGCAGTTCTTC CASSYSRGNEQFF TRBJ2-1 - TRBV6-5 -
TGTGCCATCAAGGACGACAGCGTCTATGGCTACACCTTC CAIKDDSVYGYTF TRBJ1-2 - TRBV10-3 -
TGTGCCAGCAGCCCGACAGGGGAGGGTGGCTACACCTTC CASSPTGEGGYTF TRBJ1-2 TRBD1 TRBV5-5 -
TGTGCCAGCAGTGAGGGCGGGTGGGGCACAGATACGCAGTATTTT CASSEGGWGTDTQYF TRBJ2-3 - TRBV6-1 -
TGCGCCAGCAGCACCGGGACAGGGGTACCCTATGGCTACACCTTC CASSTGTGVPYGYTF TRBJ1-2 TRBD1 TRBV5-1 -
TGTGCCAGCAGTTTCAGGACTCCAATGAACACTGAAGCTTTCTTT CASSFRTPMNTEAFF TRBJ1-1 - TRBV6-5 -
TGTGCCAGCAGGGGGACTAAGGGGGGGGAGCTGTTTTTT CASRGTKGGELFF TRBJ2-2 TRBD2 TRBV6-5 -
TGTGCCAGCAGGGCTGACAGGGGGCTGGATGGCTACACCTTC CASRADRGLDGYTF TRBJ1-2 TRBD1 TRBV6-1 -
TGTGCCAGCAGCCGATGTGCAGGTGCTGAAGCTTTCTTT CASSRCAGAEAFF TRBJ1-1 - TRBV7-2 -
TGTGCCAGCAGAAGACAGATTAAACCGAACACTGAAGCTTTCTTT CASRRQIKPNTEAFF TRBJ1-1 - TRBV6-1 -
TGCGCCAGCAGCTTACCTAGGGATGGGGCTAGCACAGATACGCAGTATTTT CASSLPRDGASTDTQYF TRBJ2-3 - TRBV5-1 -
TGCGCCAGCAGAGCGGCCTCTGGAAACACCATATATTTT CASRAASGNTIYF TRBJ1-3 - TRBV10-1 -
TGTGCCAGCAGCTTAGAACCCATCACGGGGAAGAATACGCAGTATTTT CASSLEPITGKNTQYF TRBJ2-3 - TRBV7-7 few
TGCGCCAGCAGCTTGGGTGTCCCAAAACCGGTCAACACCATATATTTT CASSLGVPKPVNTIYF TRBJ1-3 - TRBV5-1 -
TGCGCCAGCAGCTCGTACACGAACACTGAAGCTTTCTTT CASSSYTNTEAFF TRBJ1-1 - TRBV5-1 -
TGTGCCAGCAGTTTCGCAGGGGCTCAAGAGACCCAGTACTTC CASSFAGAQETQYF TRBJ2-5 - TRBV27 -
TGCGCCAGCAGCTTGTCAGTTCGCGCAGGGAAAGAGACCCAGTACTTC CASSLSVRAGKETQYF TRBJ2-5 - TRBV5-1 -
TGTGCCAGCAGCCGGGACAGCGAAGACCAAGAGACCCAGTACTTC CASSRDSEDQETQYF TRBJ2-5 TRBD1 TRBV14 -
TGTGCCAGCAGCCCCGGGACAGTGAACACCGGGGAGCTGTTTTTT CASSPGTVNTGELFF TRBJ2-2 TRBD1 TRBV6-4 -
TGCGCCAGCAGTGATGTGGCCCACAGTTCACCCCTCCACTTT CASSDVAHSSPLHF TRBJ1-6 - TRBV10-2 -
TGTGCCAGTACTGTACCGGGACAGGGGAAGGGTGAGCAGTTCTTC CASTVPGQGKGEQFF TRBJ2-1 TRBD1 TRBV19 -
TGCGCCAGCAGCCGCGCACCGGGACTAGCGGGACCACACCGGAAGCAAGAGACCCAGTACTTC CASSRAPGLAGPHRKQETQYF TRBJ2-5 TRBD2 TRBV4-1 -
TGTGCCAGCAGCTTAGAAGCGGGGGCGATGTACAATGAGCAGTTCTTC CASSLEAGAMYNEQFF TRBJ2-1 TRBD2 TRBV5-6 -
TGTGCCAGCAGTTTACAGGTCACAGGACCGGCTAATTTCTATGGCTACACCTTC CASSLQVTGPANFYGYTF TRBJ1-2 - TRBV27 -
TGTGCCTCGGATTTTGGGGGCGCAGGCCAGCCCCAGCATTTT CASDFGGAGQPQHF TRBJ1-5 - TRBV30 -
TGTGCCAGCAGCACTCGGACAGACTACAATGAGCAGTTCTTC CASSTRTDYNEQFF TRBJ2-1 - TRBV5-4 -
TGTGCCAGCAGACCAGGGGTGGGGGCCTACGAGCAGTACTTC CASRPGVGAYEQYF TRBJ2-7 - TRBV28 -
TGTGCCAGCAGCCAAGAACCAGCGGGGCGCCAAGAGACCCAGTACTTC CASSQEPAGRQETQYF TRBJ2-5 TRBD2 TRBV4-2 -
TGTGCCAGCAGCTTAGGGGGGTGGACAGGGAGAGGTGTTAATGAAAAACTGTTTTTT CASSLGGWTGRGVNEKLFF TRBJ1-4 TRBD1 TRBV11-2 -
TGTGCCAGCAGTTCGTCCTCTACCGGGGGGGGGAAGTACTTC CASSSSSTGGGKYF TRBJ2-7 TRBD2 TRBV28 few
TGTGCCAGTAGTAAGGGGGGGGACTCTAACACTGAAGCTTTCTTT CASSKGGDSNTEAFF TRBJ1-1 - TRBV19 -
TGTGCCAGCAGCGCGACTAGCGGGGGGAAAGAGACCCAGTACTTC CASSATSGGKETQYF TRBJ2-5 TRBD2 TRBV9 -
TGTGCCAGCTCACCCTGGGGGCGAGATAGCACAGATACGCAGTATTTT CASSPWGRDSTDTQYF TRBJ2-3 - TRBV18 -
TGCGCCAGCAGCTTAGGAGGCGTAGTCCAAGAGACCCAGTACTTC CASSLGGVVQETQYF TRBJ2-5 - TRBV5-1 few
TGTGCCAGCAGCTTTCAGGGTCGGAGCTACACCTTC CASSFQGRSYTF TRBJ1-2 - TRBV11-2 -
TGTGCCAGCAGGCCCGATGGCGAGGGAATGAACACTGAAGCTTTCTTT CASRPDGEGMNTEAFF TRBJ1-1 - TRBV2 -
TGTGCCAGCAGTGAAGGACGCGGGGGGGCCTTCGCCACGCAGTATTTT CASSEGRGGAFATQYF TRBJ2-3 TRBD2 TRBV6-1 -
TGCGCCAGCAGTCAATCGCGGGGCTGGAACACTGAAGCTTTCTTT CASSQSRGWNTEAFF TRBJ1-1 - TRBV23-1 -
TGTGCCAGCAGCTTAGGGACAGGGAAAGGCTACACCTTC CASSLGTGKGYTF TRBJ1-2 TRBD1 TRBV7-9 -
TGTGCCAGCAGGCCCGGCAGGGGCGCGGACTATGGCTACACCTTC CASRPGRGADYGYTF TRBJ1-2 - TRBV6-5 -
TGTGCCAGCAGTGAGGGGACTAGCGGGGCCCACGAGCAGTACTTC CASSEGTSGAHEQYF TRBJ2-7 TRBD2 TRBV6-4 -
TGTGCCAGTAGCAAGACTAGCGGGGGAGGTTCAGAGTACGAGCAGTACTTC CASSKTSGGGSEYEQYF TRBJ2-7 TRBD2 TRBV19 -
TGCGCCAGCAGGAAGACAGGGGGAAAAGAAAAACTGTTTTTT CASRKTGGKEKLFF TRBJ1-4 TRBD1 TRBV10-2 once
TGTGCCACCAGCAGGAAAAGGTTGAGGTACGAGCAGTACTTC CATSRKRLRYEQYF TRBJ2-7 - TRBV15 -
TGTGCCAGCGTCGACCGGGACAGTATGAACACTGAAGCTTTCTTT CASVDRDSMNTEAFF TRBJ1-1 TRBD1 TRBV27 -
TGTGCCAGCAGCTCCGAGCGGGGTGGTACAGATACGCAGTATTTT CASSSERGGTDTQYF TRBJ2-3 TRBD2 TRBV7-9 few
TGTGCCAGCAGTGGAGGGCAGTCCAATTCACCCCTCCACTTT CASSGGQSNSPLHF TRBJ1-6 - TRBV6-1 -
TGTGCCAGCAAGCCCCTCCCAGGCTATCTTATGAACACTGAAGCTTTCTTT CASKPLPGYLMNTEAFF TRBJ1-1 - TRBV7-9 -
TGTGCCAGTAGAGGGGCTAGCGGGGGCCAAGGTGCAGAGACCCAGTACTTC CASRGASGGQGAETQYF TRBJ2-5 TRBD2 TRBV19 -
TGCGCCAGCAGCGGAAGGACAGGAAGAAACACTGAAGCTTTCTTT CASSGRTGRNTEAFF TRBJ1-1 TRBD1 TRBV5-1 -
TGTGCCAGCACCCCGAGGCTAGCGGACCGCCAAGAGACCCAGTACTTC CASTPRLADRQETQYF TRBJ2-5 TRBD2 TRBV7-2 -